This T cell receptor beta chain was retrieved from a study of T cells after yellow fever vaccination. Overall study results and limits: Though it reached lower strength, the secondary response hit its peak faster, day 5 versus 15.

With respect to this clonotype: As yet, its antigen is unknown.

V gave up 0 bases and J gave up 1 base, with 15 bases separating them. The CDR3 is 17 residues long. CDR1 is LGHNA, CDR2 YSLEER, per germline. TCRdb fed the 5' RACE reads into MiXCR, producing one record per CDR3 protein. The sample yields under 150,000 distinct CDR3 sequences, 15% seen once. The source of this sequence is a man aged 18 to 30 who received the YFV17D yellow fever vaccine. The chain employs TRBV4-3 and TRBJ2-5, with D tentatively TRBD1 (5 bases). The source was CD8+ T cells sorted from PBMCs, collected 5 days after the yellow fever booster vaccination. CDR3 coding DNA: TGCGCCAGCAGCCAAGATAAACTCAGGGCCCCCCAAGAGACCCAGTACTTC. Its protein is CASSQDKLRAPQETQYF.